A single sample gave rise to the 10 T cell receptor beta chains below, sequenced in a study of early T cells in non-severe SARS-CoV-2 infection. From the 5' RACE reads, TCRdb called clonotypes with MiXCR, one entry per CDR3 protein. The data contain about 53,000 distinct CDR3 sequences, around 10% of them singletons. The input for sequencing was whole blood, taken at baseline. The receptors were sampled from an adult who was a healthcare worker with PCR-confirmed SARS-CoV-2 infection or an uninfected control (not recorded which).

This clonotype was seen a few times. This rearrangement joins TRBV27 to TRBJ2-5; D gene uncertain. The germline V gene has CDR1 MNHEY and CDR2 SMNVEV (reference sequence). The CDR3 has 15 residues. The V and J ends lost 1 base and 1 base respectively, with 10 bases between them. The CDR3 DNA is TGTGCCAGCAGTTTATTGAGAGACACCCAAGAGACCCAGTACTTC. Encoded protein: CASSLLRDTQETQYF.

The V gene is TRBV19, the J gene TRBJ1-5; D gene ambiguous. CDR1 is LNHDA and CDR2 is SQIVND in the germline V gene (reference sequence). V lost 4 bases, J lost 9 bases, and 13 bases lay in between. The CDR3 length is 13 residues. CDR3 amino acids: CASSKEVGRPQHF. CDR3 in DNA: TGTGCCAGTAGTAAGGAGGTTGGGAGGCCCCAGCATTTT.

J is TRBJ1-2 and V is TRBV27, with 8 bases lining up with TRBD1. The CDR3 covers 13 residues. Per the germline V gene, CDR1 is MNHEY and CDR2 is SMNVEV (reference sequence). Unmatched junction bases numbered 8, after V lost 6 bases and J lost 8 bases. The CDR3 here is CASRGAGGGGYTF. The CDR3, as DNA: TGTGCCAGCAGAGGGGCAGGGGGCGGCGGCTACACCTTC.

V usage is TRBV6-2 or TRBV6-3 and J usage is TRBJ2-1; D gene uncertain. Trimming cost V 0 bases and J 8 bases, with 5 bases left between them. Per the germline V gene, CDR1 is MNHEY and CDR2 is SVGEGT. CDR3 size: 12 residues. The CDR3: CASSYSPHEQFF. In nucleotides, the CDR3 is TGTGCCAGCAGTTACTCCCCCCATGAGCAGTTCTTC.

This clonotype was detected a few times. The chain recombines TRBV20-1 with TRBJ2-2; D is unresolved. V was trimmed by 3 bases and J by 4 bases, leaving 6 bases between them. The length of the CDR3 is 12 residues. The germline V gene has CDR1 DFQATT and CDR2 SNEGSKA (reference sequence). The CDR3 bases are TGCAGTGCTAGCCGGACCACCGGGGAGCTGTTTTTT. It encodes CSASRTTGELFF.

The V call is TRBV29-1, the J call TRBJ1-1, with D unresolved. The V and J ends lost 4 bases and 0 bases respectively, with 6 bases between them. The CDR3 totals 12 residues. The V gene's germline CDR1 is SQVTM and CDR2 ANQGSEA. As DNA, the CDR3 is TGCAGCGTTGGGGAGTTGAACACTGAAGCTTTCTTT. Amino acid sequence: CSVGELNTEAFF.

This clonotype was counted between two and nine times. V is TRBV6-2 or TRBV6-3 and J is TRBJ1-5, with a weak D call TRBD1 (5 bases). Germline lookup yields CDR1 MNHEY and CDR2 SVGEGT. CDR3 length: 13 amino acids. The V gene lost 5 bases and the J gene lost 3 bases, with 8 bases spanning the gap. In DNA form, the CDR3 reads TGTGCCAGCAGTGGACAACCCAATCAGCCCCAGCATTTT. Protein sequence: CASSGQPNQPQHF.

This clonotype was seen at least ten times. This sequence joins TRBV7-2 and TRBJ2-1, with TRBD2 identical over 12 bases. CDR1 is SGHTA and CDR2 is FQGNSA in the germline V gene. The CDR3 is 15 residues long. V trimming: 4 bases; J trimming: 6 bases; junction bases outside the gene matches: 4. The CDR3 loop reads CASSYRLAGVNEQFF. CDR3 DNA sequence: TGTGCCAGCAGCTACCGACTAGCGGGAGTCAATGAGCAGTTCTTC.

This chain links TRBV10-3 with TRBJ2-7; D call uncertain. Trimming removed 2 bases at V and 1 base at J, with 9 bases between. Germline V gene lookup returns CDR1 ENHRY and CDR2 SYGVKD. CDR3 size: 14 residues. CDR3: CAISEAGSSYEQYF. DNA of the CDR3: TGTGCCATCAGTGAGGCAGGATCTTCCTACGAGCAGTACTTC.

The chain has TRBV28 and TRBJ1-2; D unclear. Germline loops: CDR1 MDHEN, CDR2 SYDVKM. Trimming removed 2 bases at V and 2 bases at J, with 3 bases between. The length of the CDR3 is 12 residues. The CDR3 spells CASSLMNYGYTF. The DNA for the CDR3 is TGTGCCAGCAGTTTAATGAACTATGGCTACACCTTC.